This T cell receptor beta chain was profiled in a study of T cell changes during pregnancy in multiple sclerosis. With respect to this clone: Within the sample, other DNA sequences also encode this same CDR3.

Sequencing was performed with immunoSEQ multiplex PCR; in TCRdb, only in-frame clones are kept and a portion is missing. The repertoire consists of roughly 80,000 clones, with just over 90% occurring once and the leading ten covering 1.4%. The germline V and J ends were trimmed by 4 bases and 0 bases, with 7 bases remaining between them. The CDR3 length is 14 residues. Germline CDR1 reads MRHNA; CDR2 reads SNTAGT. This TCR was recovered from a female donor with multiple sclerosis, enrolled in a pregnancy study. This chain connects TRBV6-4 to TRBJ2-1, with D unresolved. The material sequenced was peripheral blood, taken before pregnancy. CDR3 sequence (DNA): TGTGCCAGCAGTGTCGGCGGCTCCTACAATGAGCAGTTCTTC. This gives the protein CASSVGGSYNEQFF.